This T cell receptor (beta chain) derives from a study of beta chain features in type 1 diabetes. The V gene's germline CDR1 is SGHRS and CDR2 YFSETQ. The CDR3 extends over 15 amino acids. Between the trimmed V and J ends, which lost 1 base and 5 bases, there was a span of 15 bases. Expressed TCRB transcripts got sequenced, as all isolated RNA was reverse transcribed. Some clones are missing from TCRdb's copy, which holds only in-frame ones; the method was immunoSEQ multiplex PCR. The sample lists about 250,000 clones, roughly 15% occurring once. The sequencing input was naive CD4+ T cells from blood. The V call is TRBV5-1, the J call TRBJ2-5; weak D call: TRBD2 (5 bases). The TCR was taken from a middle-aged woman in good health. CDR3 nucleotides: TGCGCCAGCAGCTTGCTGGACGAGGGCGGTGAGACCCAGTACTTC. Residues: CASSLLDEGGETQYF.